The 29 T cell receptor beta chains listed next were all sequenced from one sample in a study of T cell responses to AZD1222 COVID-19 vaccine. TCRdb's copy holds only in-frame clones and misses some; the assay was immunoSEQ multiplex PCR. The table includes over 150,000 clones, 90% detected once. This specimen consisted of peripheral blood, obtained on day 0 of AZD1222 vaccination. Every receptor here comes from an adult in good health.

V usage is TRBV7-2 and J usage is TRBJ2-1; the D gene could be TRBD1 or TRBD2 (6 bases each). The V end lost 2 bases, the J end lost 6 bases, and 14 bases lay between the germline ends. The CDR3 runs to 15 residues. Germline CDR1 is SGHTA and CDR2 is FQGNSA. DNA of the CDR3: TGTGCCAGCAGCTTAAGGGGGGCGGATGGCAATGAGCAGTTCTTC. Its protein is CASSLRGADGNEQFF. The entire variable domain, with the rest obtained from reference TRBV7-2 and TRBJ2-1, is as follows: GAGVSQSPSNKVTEKGKDVELRCDPISGHTALYWYRQSLGQGLEFLIYFQGNSAPDKSGLPSDRFSAERTGGSVSTLTIQRTQQEDSAVYLCASSLRGADGNEQFFGPGTRLTVL.

CDR3 DNA: TGTGCCAGCAGCTTGACTAGCGGGGGGGCGACAGATACGCAGTATTTT. As protein: CASSLTSGGATDTQYF. The chain has TRBV5-4 and TRBJ2-3; 13 bases fit TRBD2. This CDR3 contains 16 residues. CDR1 is SGHNT, CDR2 YYREEE, per germline (reference sequence). The V gene end was trimmed by 1 base and the J gene end by 3 bases; junction bases not matched to a gene: 2.

The chain combines TRBV6-2 or TRBV6-3 with TRBJ2-2, with 8 bases matching TRBD1. V dropped 5 bases and J dropped 10; count of bases not matched to a gene: 15. The germline gives CDR1 MNHEY, CDR2 SVGEGT. This CDR3 has 16 residues. CDR3 region: CASSITGTGRPLELFF. The CDR3 region has the DNA TGTGCCAGCAGTATCACCGGGACAGGAAGGCCCTTGGAGCTGTTTTTT.

This rearrangement joins TRBV19 to TRBJ1-1, with D possibly TRBD1 on 6 matching bases. This CDR3 is 13 amino acids long. The germline CDR1 and CDR2 sequences are LNHDA and SQIVND (reference sequence). The V end was cut by 4 bases, the J end by 4 bases, with 10 bases between. CDR3 DNA sequence: TGTGCCAGTAGTACGACAGGACCCACTGAAGCTTTCTTT. Translating gives CASSTTGPTEAFF.

This chain uses TRBV29-1 with TRBJ2-7; 9 bases are a match to TRBD1. With 7 bases clipped from V and 3 bases from J, the junction kept 16 bases outside the gene matches. Looked up from germline, CDR1 is SQVTM and CDR2 is ANQGSEA. The CDR3 has 16 amino acids. In DNA, the CDR3 is TGCAGCGCCCGAACCTTGGGCGACAGGGGGAGCTACGAGCAGTACTTC. Its translation: CSARTLGDRGSYEQYF.

This clone was detected only a few times. J is TRBJ2-2 and V is TRBV7-9, with D possibly matching TRBD1 (6 bases). This CDR3 is 18 amino acids long. Trimming pared 3 bases from V and 1 base from J, leaving 18 bases between. Germline assignment: CDR1 SEHNR and CDR2 FQNEAQ (reference sequence). The chain's CDR3 is CASSFLILGTKNTGELFF. CDR3 in DNA: TGTGCCAGCAGCTTTCTCATTCTCGGGACAAAGAACACCGGGGAGCTGTTTTTT.

The chain links TRBV15 to TRBJ1-2; maybe TRBD1 (6 bases). V gave up 0 bases and J gave up 8 bases, with 13 bases separating them. This CDR3 region has 14 residues. Germline CDR1 is LNHNV and CDR2 is YYDKDF (reference sequence). The CDR3 DNA reads TGTGCCACCAGCAGAGATGCCAGGGGCCGGGGCTACACCTTC. Amino acid sequence: CATSRDARGRGYTF.

This clone was recorded once. The V and J genes are TRBV19 and TRBJ2-7; no clear D gene. Germline V gives CDR1 LNHDA, CDR2 SQIVND (reference sequence). The CDR3 length is 13 residues. V was cut by 3 bases and J by 1 base, with 7 bases left in between. CDR3 amino acids: CASSITSSYEQYF. The DNA for the CDR3 is TGTGCCAGTAGTATCACGTCTTCCTACGAGCAGTACTTC.

This chain connects TRBV5-1 to TRBJ2-2; 9 bases are a match to TRBD1. This CDR3 is 16 amino acids long. V gave up 5 bases and J gave up 3 bases; unmatched junction bases: 8. Germline V CDR1 and CDR2: SGHRS, YFSETQ. The CDR3 here is CASRLWGTGYTGELFF. Here the CDR3 DNA reads TGCGCCAGCAGACTGTGGGGGACAGGGTACACCGGGGAGCTGTTTTTT.

The rearrangement uses TRBV14 and TRBJ1-2; the match to TRBD1 covers 7 bases. This CDR3 is 14 amino acids long. The V gene end was trimmed by 4 bases and the J gene end by 6 bases; junction bases not matched to a gene: 8. Germline lookup yields CDR1 SGHDN and CDR2 FVKESK. The CDR3 region is CASSPLGQADGYTF. CDR3 DNA: TGTGCCAGCAGCCCGCTTGGACAGGCCGATGGCTACACCTTC.

V gene TRBV6-2 or TRBV6-3 combines with J gene TRBJ1-5, with D uncertain. This CDR3 contains 12 residues. CDR1 MNHEY and CDR2 SVGEGT come from the germline V gene. Trimming cost V 5 bases and J 7 bases, with 9 bases left between them. CDR3 DNA: TGTGCCAGCAGTCCCGGAGGGCAGCCCCAGCATTTT. It translates to CASSPGGQPQHF.

This chain connects TRBV4-3 to TRBJ2-7, with D possibly matching TRBD2 (6 bases). Germline values: CDR1 LGHNA, CDR2 YSLEER. The CDR3 runs 16 residues. V was clipped by 1 base and J by 2 bases, with 15 bases between them. The CDR3: CASSQGLRDSAYEQYF. Here the CDR3 DNA reads TGCGCCAGCAGCCAAGGACTCCGGGACTCTGCCTACGAGCAGTACTTC.

The V gene is TRBV5-6, the J gene TRBJ2-5; no definite D call. The V gene lost 2 bases and the J gene lost 4 bases, with 12 bases spanning the gap. The CDR3 is 14 amino acids. Germline CDR1 SGHDT, CDR2 YYEEEE. The CDR3 nucleotides are TGTGCCAGCAGCTTTGCGCAAGGACGAGAGACCCAGTACTTC. Residues: CASSFAQGRETQYF.

This clone was seen a handful of times. The V call is TRBV6-5, the J call TRBJ1-3; D may be TRBD1 (6 bases). The CDR3 covers 14 residues. CDR1 MNHEY and CDR2 SVGAGI come from the germline V gene. The V and J ends lost 4 bases and 6 bases respectively, with 13 bases between them. CDR3 DNA: TGTGCCAGCAGTTGGGTGGGGGCCGAAAACACCATATATTTT. Its translation is CASSWVGAENTIYF.

This chain uses TRBV19 with TRBJ1-2, with unresolved D. This CDR3 comprises 14 residues. Germline CDR1 LNHDA, CDR2 SQIVND (reference sequence). V shed 5 bases and J shed 8 bases, with 18 bases lying between them. The CDR3 loop is CASSLTGRTGGYTF. CDR3 nucleotide sequence: TGTGCCAGTAGTCTCACCGGGAGGACTGGCGGCTACACCTTC.

This sequence joins TRBV7-3 and TRBJ2-1, with 8 positions matching TRBD2. This CDR3 is 16 amino acids long. V shed 5 bases, J shed 0 bases, and the junction held 6 bases outside the gene matches. The V gene's germline CDR1 is SGHTA and CDR2 FQGTGA. This CDR3 reads CASSLSGASSYNEQFF. CDR3 in DNA: TGTGCCAGCAGCCTTAGCGGGGCTAGCTCCTACAATGAGCAGTTCTTC.

The CDR3 region is CASSLAPYEQYF. The DNA for the CDR3 is TGTGCCAGCAGTTTAGCACCCTACGAGCAGTACTTC. The rearrangement uses TRBV12-3 or TRBV12-4 and TRBJ2-7; D gene uncertain. The germline V and J ends were trimmed by 0 bases and 2 bases, with 2 bases remaining between them. This CDR3 contains 12 residues.

The rearrangement uses TRBV3-1 (or the pseudogene TRBV3-2) and TRBJ1-2; a possible D gene is TRBD1 (6 bases). Looked up from germline, CDR1 is LGHDT and CDR2 is YNNKEL (reference sequence). V was pared by 4 bases and J by 4 bases, with 7 bases between. This CDR3 region has 12 residues. The CDR3 loop is CASSPQGYGYTF. The CDR3 nucleotides read TGTGCCAGCAGCCCACAGGGCTATGGCTACACCTTC.

This rearrangement joins TRBV6-1 to TRBJ1-2, with D perhaps TRBD1 (5 bases). The V gene lost 3 bases and the J gene lost 5 bases, with 13 bases spanning the gap. CDR3 length: 14 amino acids. Germline V gene lookup returns CDR1 MNHNS and CDR2 SASEGT. CDR3: CASSESGERYGYTF. In DNA form, the CDR3 reads TGTGCCAGCAGTGAGTCGGGGGAGCGGTATGGCTACACCTTC.

V is TRBV10-3 and J is TRBJ2-7; the D call may be TRBD1 or TRBD2 (5 bases each). Germline CDR1 is ENHRY and CDR2 is SYGVKD. Trimming left V 7 bases short and J 3 bases short, with 13 bases between. CDR3 length: 13 residues. CDR3 sequence: CAITAGRNYEQYF. In nucleotides, the CDR3 is TGTGCCATCACCGCAGGGAGAAACTACGAGCAGTACTTC.

J is TRBJ1-1 and V is TRBV15, with D uncertain. This CDR3 is built from 13 residues. From germline, CDR1 is LNHNV and CDR2 YYDKDF (reference sequence). The V and J ends lost 0 bases and 3 bases respectively, with 5 bases between them. As DNA, the CDR3 is TGTGCCACCAGCAGAGATAGTTACACTGAAGCTTTCTTT. It codes for CATSRDSYTEAFF.

This chain uses TRBV7-3 with TRBJ2-2; no clear D gene. CDR1 SGHTA and CDR2 FQGTGA come from the germline V gene. The CDR3 extends over 13 amino acids. V was clipped by 6 bases and J by 5 bases, with 10 bases between them. CDR3 protein: CASSDSGTGELFF. The CDR3 DNA reads TGTGCCAGCAGTGATTCTGGTACCGGGGAGCTGTTTTTT.

This clone has only one observation. This rearrangement joins TRBV10-3 to TRBJ1-6, with 8 bases fitting TRBD1. The CDR3 runs 17 residues. V was clipped by 0 bases and J by 9 bases; unmatched bases: 10. Germline CDR1 is ENHRY and CDR2 is SYGVKD. Here the CDR3 reads CAISESVPGTGGSPLHF. The CDR3 region has the DNA TGTGCCATCAGTGAGTCAGTCCCCGGGACAGGTGGTTCACCCCTCCACTTT.

The chain uses TRBV18 and TRBJ2-7; D call uncertain. V dropped 1 base and J dropped 0 bases, with 10 bases sitting between them. Germline V gives CDR1 KGHSH, CDR2 LQKENI. This CDR3 region has 15 residues. CDR3 sequence: CASSPLSQTSYEQYF. Written as DNA, the CDR3 is TGTGCCAGCTCACCACTCTCCCAGACCTCCTACGAGCAGTACTTC.

The chain joins TRBV5-1 to TRBJ2-3, with TRBD2 identical over 9 bases. V lost 4 bases and J lost 2; bases outside the gene matches: 8. Germline CDR1 SGHRS, CDR2 YFSETQ. The CDR3 is 16 residues long. CDR3 DNA sequence: TGCGCCAGCAGCGGGGGACTAGCAGCATCCACAGATACGCAGTATTTT. It yields the protein CASSGGLAASTDTQYF.

This clone was detected a few times. CDR3 nucleotides: TGTGCCAGCAGGGAGACGGGGGGATCTGGAAACACCATATATTTT. It specifies CASRETGGSGNTIYF. This sequence joins TRBV2 and TRBJ1-3, with D perhaps matching TRBD1 (5 bases). CDR3 length: 15 amino acids. Germline-derived CDR1 and CDR2 are SNHLY and FYNNEI. Trimming took 6 bases from V and 1 from J, leaving 13 bases between them. The complete variable domain, with remaining parts taken from reference TRBV2 and TRBJ1-3, reads EPEVTQTPSHQVTQMGQEVILRCVPISNHLYFYWYRQILGQKVEFLVSFYNNEISEKSEIFDDQFSVERPDGSNFTLKIRSTKLEDSAMYFCASRETGGSGNTIYFGEGSWLTVV.

This chain links TRBV11-2 with TRBJ2-1; 12 bases align to TRBD1. This CDR3 comprises 16 residues. Trimming removed 1 base from V and 8 bases from J; junction bases left unmatched: 6. The germline V gene encodes CDR1 SGHAT and CDR2 FQNNGV. The CDR3 DNA sequence: TGTGCCAGCAGCTTAGTGGGACAGGGGGCTCACGATGAGCAGTTCTTC. Its translation is CASSLVGQGAHDEQFF.

The V and J genes are TRBV9 and TRBJ1-1, with 9 bases matching TRBD1. V shed 3 bases, J shed 4 bases, and the junction held 7 bases outside the gene matches. CDR3 length: 15 amino acids. Looked up from germline, CDR1 is SGDLS and CDR2 is YYNGEE. DNA for the CDR3: TGTGCCAGCAGCGACTCCCGACAGGGGGGCACTGAAGCTTTCTTT. Protein: CASSDSRQGGTEAFF.

The chain combines TRBV10-3 with TRBJ2-1, with 11 bases aligning to TRBD2. Germline trimming cut 6 bases from V and 0 bases from J; bases unmatched to any gene: 4. CDR3 size: 16 residues. Germline V gives CDR1 ENHRY, CDR2 SYGVKD. CDR3 in amino acids: CAISLTSGDSYNEQFF. CDR3 nucleotide sequence: TGTGCCATCAGCCTGACTAGCGGGGACTCCTACAATGAGCAGTTCTTC.